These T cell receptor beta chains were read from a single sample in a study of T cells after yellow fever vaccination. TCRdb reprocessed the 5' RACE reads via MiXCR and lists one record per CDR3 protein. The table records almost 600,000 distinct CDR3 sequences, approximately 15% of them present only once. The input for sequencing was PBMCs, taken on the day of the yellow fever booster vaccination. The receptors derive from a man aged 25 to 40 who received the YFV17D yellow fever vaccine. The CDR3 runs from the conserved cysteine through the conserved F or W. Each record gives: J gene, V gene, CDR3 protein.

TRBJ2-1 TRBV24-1 CATSVGNEQFF
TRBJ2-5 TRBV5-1 CASSLAIGAQETQYF
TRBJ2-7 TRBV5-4 CASSTDSYEQYF
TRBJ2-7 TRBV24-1 CATSDPGHYEQYF
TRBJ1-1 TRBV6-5 CASRRKQGATFF
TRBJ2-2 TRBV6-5 CASSYFRDRPTGELFF
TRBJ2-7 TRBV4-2 CASRYRDSLTYEQYF
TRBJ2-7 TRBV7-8 CASSFVHGTSGIYEQYF
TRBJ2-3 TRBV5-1 CASSLFPFATSTDTQYF
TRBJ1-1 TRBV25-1 CASRGQGTNTEAFF
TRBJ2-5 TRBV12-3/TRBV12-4 CASRPTGGGVETQYF
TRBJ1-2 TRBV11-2 CASSPSLGPNYGYTF
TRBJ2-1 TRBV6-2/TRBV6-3 CASSEAGNSYNEQFF
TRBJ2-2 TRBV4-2 CASSQDRTSTGELFF
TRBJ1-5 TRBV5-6 CASSFGGQRFNQPQHF
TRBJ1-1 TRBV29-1 CSVDRVFTEAFF
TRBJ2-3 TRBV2 CARRAMSADTQYF
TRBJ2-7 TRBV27 CASLGLAPPYEQYF
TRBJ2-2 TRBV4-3 CARSQESGAATGGELFF
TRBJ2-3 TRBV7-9 CASSFSSGLATDTQYF
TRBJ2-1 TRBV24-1 CATGLAGTYNEQFF
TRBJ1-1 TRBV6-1 CASSLTGFTEAFF
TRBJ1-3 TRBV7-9 CASSLLGERNTIYF
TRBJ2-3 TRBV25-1 CASTPSVGLAGVVTQYF
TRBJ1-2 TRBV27 CASSFEGLVYTF
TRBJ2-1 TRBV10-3 CAISEGPNEQFF
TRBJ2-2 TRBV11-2 CASSLVTSGNTGELFF
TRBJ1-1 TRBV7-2 CASSLQGANTEAFF
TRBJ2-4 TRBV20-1 CSARVLERIQYF
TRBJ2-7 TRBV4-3 CASSQDPGREYEQYF
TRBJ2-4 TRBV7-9 CASSLAGGGDIQYF
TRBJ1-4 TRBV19 CASSTAEVEKLFF
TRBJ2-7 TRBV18 CASSPGTLVAEQYF
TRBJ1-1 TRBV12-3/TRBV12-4 CASTVWGGTEAFF
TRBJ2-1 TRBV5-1 CASSPGQGRGVQFF
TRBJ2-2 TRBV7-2 CASSFNQGGTGELFF
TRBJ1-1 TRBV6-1 CATGLKPHTEAFF
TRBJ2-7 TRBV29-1 CSAEGQGGYEQYF
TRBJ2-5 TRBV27 CASSLGSGSDQETQYF
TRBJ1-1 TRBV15 CATSRGSPKNTEAFF